What follows are 28 T cell receptor beta chains derived from one specimen sequenced in a study of T cells in narcolepsy. TCRdb keeps only in-frame clones here, not all; method: immunoSEQ multiplex PCR. The sample comprises tens of thousands of clones, 70% to 85% of which are singletons, and roughly 1.3% rests with the top ten. Sequenced input: CD45RA- memory CD4+ T cells from PBMCs. The receptors shown here come from a human donor with narcolepsy.

V gene TRBV10-3 combines with J gene TRBJ1-2, with 10 bases lining up with TRBD1. The V gene's germline CDR1 is ENHRY and CDR2 SYGVKD. J was trimmed by 6 bases and V by 6 bases; bases with no gene match: 7. This CDR3 region has 14 residues. The CDR3 region is CAISLTGGRDGYTF. In nucleotides, the CDR3 is TGTGCCATCAGCCTGACAGGGGGCCGTGATGGCTACACCTTC.

The chain recombines TRBV5-1 with TRBJ1-4; unclear D gene. CDR3 size: 14 residues. Germline values: CDR1 SGHRS, CDR2 YFSETQ. V was clipped by 0 bases and J by 5 bases, with 8 bases between them. The DNA of the CDR3 is TGCGCCAGCAGCTTGGAAGAGTCCAATGAAAAACTGTTTTTT. The encoded protein is CASSLEESNEKLFF.

This clone was counted between two and nine times. The V call is TRBV10-3, the J call TRBJ2-1; possibly TRBD1 or TRBD2 for D (7 bases each). The V end lost 9 bases, the J end lost 6 bases, and 21 bases lay between the germline ends. From germline, CDR1 is ENHRY and CDR2 SYGVKD. The CDR3 runs 15 residues. CDR3: CAITTGTAGSNEQFF. Written as DNA, the CDR3 is TGTGCCATAACCACCGGGACAGCGGGGAGCAATGAGCAGTTCTTC.

This clone was detected only once. The rearrangement uses TRBV19 and TRBJ2-3, with TRBD1 as a possible D gene (5 bases). CDR1 is LNHDA, CDR2 SQIVND, per germline (reference sequence). CDR3 length: 13 residues. V shed 7 bases and J shed 2 bases, with 10 bases lying between them. CDR3 coding DNA: TGTGCCAGTACTCAAGGGGTCACAGATACGCAGTATTTT. This encodes CASTQGVTDTQYF.

V usage is TRBV19 and J usage is TRBJ2-3; D tentatively reads TRBD1 or TRBD2 (5 bases each). The ends were cut back, 6 bases at V and 7 bases at J, with 17 bases in the middle. CDR1 is LNHDA and CDR2 is SQIVND in the germline V gene (reference sequence). This CDR3 region has 14 residues. The CDR3 protein is CASRSGTGANTQYF. CDR3 nucleotide sequence: TGTGCCAGTAGGTCCGGGACGGGCGCAAATACGCAGTATTTT.

J is TRBJ2-7 and V is TRBV11-2; 7 bases line up with TRBD1. Trimming took 5 bases from V and 7 from J; bases not matched to a gene: 11. There are 14 residues in the CDR3. CDR1 SGHAT and CDR2 FQNNGV come from the germline V gene. The CDR3 region is CASSGRDSLFEQYF. The CDR3 bases are TGTGCCAGCAGCGGCCGGGACAGCCTCTTTGAGCAGTACTTC.

This clone came up a few times. The genes are TRBV30 and TRBJ1-5, with D uncertain. Germline CDR1 and CDR2: GTSNPN and SVGIG (reference sequence). The ends were cut back, 4 bases at V and 1 base at J, with 8 bases in the middle. This CDR3 has 13 amino acids. The CDR3 reads CAWTLDSNQPQHF. In DNA form, the CDR3 reads TGTGCCTGGACCCTGGACAGCAATCAGCCCCAGCATTTT.

V is TRBV6-1 and J is TRBJ2-7; D unresolved. Germline V gene lookup returns CDR1 MNHNS and CDR2 SASEGT. The CDR3 is 14 amino acids. V was cut by 4 bases and J by 1 base, with 11 bases left in between. DNA for the CDR3: TGTGCCAGCAGTGCCGGTGGGGTATCCTACGAGCAGTACTTC. The encoded protein is CASSAGGVSYEQYF.

This chain uses TRBV6-1 with TRBJ2-5, with TRBD2 matching over 11 bases. CDR1 is MNHNS, CDR2 SASEGT, per germline. There are 16 residues in the CDR3. Unmatched junction bases numbered 5, after V lost 3 bases and J lost 2 bases. The CDR3, as DNA: TGTGCCAGCAGTGACCCCGGGACTAGCGGTCAAGAGACCCAGTACTTC. Translation gives CASSDPGTSGQETQYF.

V gene TRBV20-1 combines with J gene TRBJ1-1, with a possible D match to TRBD1 (5 bases). Trimming pared 3 bases from V and 7 bases from J, leaving 9 bases between. Germline CDR1 and CDR2: DFQATT and SNEGSKA (reference sequence). This CDR3 has 11 residues. This CDR3 reads CSASRQIEAFF. The DNA of the CDR3 is TGCAGTGCTAGTAGACAGATTGAAGCTTTCTTT.

For this clone: Relative to the germline gene, one junction end is altered; a read error may explain this. In DNA form, the CDR3 reads TGTGCCAGCAGTTTGGACGTTATGAGGGAAAAACTGTTTTTT. Protein sequence: CASSLDVMREKLFF. The chain combines TRBV5-5 with TRBJ1-4; D unresolved. The germline V gene has CDR1 SGHKS and CDR2 YYEKEE (reference sequence). This CDR3 has 14 residues.

The rearrangement joins TRBV6-5 to TRBJ1-6; the match to TRBD1 covers 8 bases. The CDR3 runs 15 residues. CDR1 is MNHEY and CDR2 is SVGAGI in the germline V gene. V lost 5 bases to trimming and J lost 7 bases; unmatched junction nucleotides: 7. This CDR3 is CASSHGTGLNSPLHF. The CDR3 DNA is TGTGCCAGCAGTCACGGGACAGGCCTAAATTCACCCCTCCACTTT.

CDR3 amino acids: CASSGGRPQHF. The CDR3 nucleotides read TGTGCCAGCAGTGGAGGAAGGCCCCAGCATTTT. The chain couples TRBV6-1 to TRBJ1-5; D is unresolved. CDR1 is MNHNS, CDR2 SASEGT, per germline. CDR3 length: 11 residues. V gave up 4 bases and J gave up 9 bases, with 7 bases separating them.

V gene TRBV19 combines with J gene TRBJ1-6; 9 bases align to TRBD1. The germline gives CDR1 LNHDA, CDR2 SQIVND (reference sequence). The V and J ends lost 1 base and 14 bases, in that order; junction bases with no gene match: 12. The CDR3 is 16 amino acids. In nucleotides, the CDR3 is TGTGCCAGTAGTATAGTCCCGGGACAGGGATGGTCGGCCCTCCACTTT. Residues: CASSIVPGQGWSALHF.

The chain joins TRBV9 to TRBJ2-5, with TRBD2 as a possible D gene (6 bases). From germline, CDR1 is SGDLS and CDR2 YYNGEE. This CDR3 has 14 residues. V lost 0 bases and J lost 5, with 11 bases in between. The chain's CDR3 is CASSVGLDLETQYF. CDR3 nucleotide sequence: TGTGCCAGCAGCGTAGGACTAGACTTGGAGACCCAGTACTTC.

This sequence joins TRBV5-4 and TRBJ1-5; D not certain. Germline assignment: CDR1 SGHNT and CDR2 YYREEE (reference sequence). The CDR3 runs to 12 residues. Trimming stripped 1 base from V and 6 bases from J, with 5 bases between. CDR3 nucleotides: TGTGCCAGCAGCTTGTGGGGTCAGCCCCAGCATTTT. Its translation is CASSLWGQPQHF.

The rearrangement uses TRBV19 and TRBJ1-1; TRBD1 agrees at 8 bases. The CDR3 has 13 amino acids. From germline, CDR1 is LNHDA and CDR2 SQIVND (reference sequence). V shed 6 bases, J shed 6 bases, and the junction held 6 bases outside the gene matches. This CDR3 reads CASRQTGASEAFF. The CDR3 DNA reads TGTGCCAGTAGGCAGACAGGGGCCTCTGAAGCTTTCTTT.

The gene calls are TRBV15 and TRBJ1-4, with D tentatively TRBD1 (6 bases). The germline V and J ends were trimmed by 0 bases and 0 bases, with 11 bases remaining between them. The CDR3 sequence is 17 residues long. Germline V lookup: CDR1 LNHNV, CDR2 YYDKDF (reference sequence). The CDR3 is CATSRDRGSATNEKLFF. In nucleotides, the CDR3 is TGTGCCACCAGCAGAGATAGGGGGTCAGCAACTAATGAAAAACTGTTTTTT.

The rearrangement uses TRBV10-3 and TRBJ2-3; D is tentatively TRBD1 or TRBD2 (5 bases each). Trimming stripped 4 bases from V and 4 bases from J, with 6 bases between. This CDR3 has 12 residues. Per the germline V gene, CDR1 is ENHRY and CDR2 is SYGVKD. The DNA of the CDR3 is TGTGCCATCAGTGGGGGGTCAGATACGCAGTATTTT. This sequence encodes CAISGGSDTQYF.

V usage is TRBV5-1 and J usage is TRBJ2-7, with 8 bases fitting TRBD1. The CDR3 is made up of 14 amino acids. CDR1 is SGHRS and CDR2 is YFSETQ in the germline V gene. The trim removed 1 base at V and 5 bases at J, leaving 5 bases unmatched. DNA of the CDR3: TGCGCCAGCAGCTTGCAGGGGGCACGTAACGAGCAGTACTTC. Protein product: CASSLQGARNEQYF.

This clone was detected only a few times. The chain carries TRBV5-6 and TRBJ1-5, with 9 bases lining up with TRBD1. Germline trimming cut 4 bases from V and 13 bases from J; bases unmatched to any gene: 12. CDR3 length: 14 amino acids. Germline V lookup: CDR1 SGHDT, CDR2 YYEEEE. The CDR3 sequence is CASSGTLQGAHQHF. The CDR3 bases are TGTGCCAGCAGCGGCACACTACAGGGGGCCCATCAGCATTTT.

The V and J genes are TRBV5-1 and TRBJ1-4, with D possibly matching TRBD1 (6 bases). V was clipped by 3 bases and J by 8 bases, with 20 bases between them. CDR1 is SGHRS, CDR2 YFSETQ, per germline. The CDR3 consists of 16 residues. The CDR3 DNA reads TGCGCCAGCAGCTACAGCCCCCAGGGGTTGATCGAAAAACTGTTTTTT. Translating it yields CASSYSPQGLIEKLFF.

Comments on this clone: At one of its ends the junction is not consistent with the germline gene, which may arise from a read error. The chain carries TRBV7-7 and TRBJ2-5; D gene ambiguous. The CDR3 sequence is 13 residues long. Germline-derived CDR1 and CDR2 are SSHAT and FNYEAQ (reference sequence). This chain's CDR3 is CASSLDLKETQYF. CDR3 sequence (DNA): TGTGCTAGCAGCTTAGACCTCAAGGAGACCCAGTACTTC.

This clone was seen only a few times. This sequence joins TRBV27 and TRBJ1-5; tentatively, D is TRBD1 (6 bases). Per germline, CDR1 MNHEY and CDR2 SMNVEV (reference sequence). CDR3 length: 13 amino acids. The V end was cut by 5 bases, the J end by 9 bases, with 14 bases between. The CDR3 protein is CASSVSGALPQHF. DNA of the CDR3: TGTGCCAGCAGTGTCTCGGGGGCTCTGCCCCAGCATTTT.

The chain employs TRBV30 and TRBJ1-6; D is possibly TRBD1 (6 bases). V lost 3 bases and J lost 6, with 12 bases in between. Germline loops: CDR1 GTSNPN, CDR2 SVGIG (reference sequence). This CDR3 is built from 14 residues. CDR3 coding DNA: TGTGCCTGGAGCATGGGACACAGTAATTCACCCCTCCACTTT. As protein: CAWSMGHSNSPLHF.

CDR3 in DNA: TGTGCCAGCAGCCCGTCGGGGGGCTGGGGTCAGCCCCAGCATTTT. It specifies CASSPSGGWGQPQHF. The chain employs TRBV5-6 and TRBJ1-5, with a weak D call TRBD1 (6 bases). The germline gives CDR1 SGHDT, CDR2 YYEEEE. This CDR3 comprises 15 residues. Trimming removed 4 bases from V and 6 bases from J, with 17 bases in between. Full variable domain (missing parts from reference TRBV5-6 and TRBJ1-5): DAGVTQSPTHLIKTRGQQVTLRCSPKSGHDTVSWYQQALGQGPQFIFQYYEEEERQRGNFPDRFSGHQFPNYSSELNVNALLLGDSALYLCASSPSGGWGQPQHFGDGTRLSIL.

This sequence joins TRBV7-9 and TRBJ2-5; 7 bases are a match to TRBD2. From germline, CDR1 is SEHNR and CDR2 FQNEAQ (reference sequence). CDR3 length: 14 amino acids. J was trimmed by 7 bases and V by 3 bases; bases with no gene match: 8. The CDR3: CASSFDGGGVTQYF. Written as DNA, the CDR3 is TGTGCCAGCAGCTTTGACGGTGGGGGGGTGACCCAGTACTTC.

This clone was observed a single time. The V and J genes are TRBV6-5 and TRBJ2-5; D might be TRBD1 (5 bases). V was pared by 4 bases and J by 5 bases, with 11 bases between. This CDR3 comprises 13 residues. Germline V lookup: CDR1 MNHEY, CDR2 SVGAGI. CDR3 in amino acids: CASSSTVGETQYF. The CDR3 DNA is TGTGCCAGCAGTTCGACAGTCGGGGAGACCCAGTACTTC.